A selection of T cell receptor beta chains follows, all from one sample in a study of CD4 T cell repertoires and nickel. TCRdb used MiXCR to reprocess the RT-PCR reads, holding one entry per CDR3 protein. The sample holds about 480 distinct CDR3 sequences, approximately 70% seen once. Material: CD4+ T cells from blood, not recorded whether cultured. The receptor set was obtained from a human donor in a nickel allergy study, with or without nickel allergy (not recorded which). It is not recorded whether this sample comes from one donor or several. The CDR3 runs from the conserved cysteine through the conserved F or W. Each record gives: V gene, D gene, CDR3 protein. A D gene is named only where the DNA matches it firmly.

v_call: TRBV18
d_call: NA
cdr3_aa: CASSPGSGATGELFF

v_call: TRBV4-1
d_call: TRBD2
cdr3_aa: CASSQSSTSGNNEQFF

v_call: TRBV28
d_call: TRBD2
cdr3_aa: CASSSPASGPTDTQYF

v_call: TRBV28
d_call: TRBD1
cdr3_aa: CASSGTGQSNYEQYF

v_call: TRBV7-8
d_call: NA
cdr3_aa: CASSSSSQETQYF

v_call: TRBV12-3/TRBV12-4
d_call: TRBD1
cdr3_aa: CASSPRQGAYIQYF

v_call: TRBV5-4
d_call: NA
cdr3_aa: CASSLGGSGTDTQYF

v_call: TRBV28
d_call: NA
cdr3_aa: CATLRPGLNYGYTF

v_call: TRBV6-5
d_call: TRBD1
cdr3_aa: CASRGPGQGSEQYF

v_call: TRBV12-3/TRBV12-4
d_call: TRBD2
cdr3_aa: CASGPGGVLGETQYF

v_call: TRBV24-1
d_call: TRBD1
cdr3_aa: CATSDGQGTNSNQPQHF

v_call: TRBV5-1
d_call: NA
cdr3_aa: CASSLEGGHNQPQHF

v_call: TRBV20-1
d_call: TRBD2
cdr3_aa: CSADPGLAGHEQYF

v_call: TRBV6-5
d_call: NA
cdr3_aa: CASANRPTEAFF

v_call: TRBV28
d_call: NA
cdr3_aa: CASSESHHEQYF

v_call: TRBV12-3/TRBV12-4
d_call: TRBD1
cdr3_aa: CASRPLSTGGEAFF

v_call: TRBV20-1
d_call: NA
cdr3_aa: CSARDPGGNQPQHF

v_call: TRBV28
d_call: TRBD1
cdr3_aa: CASSSGTGAYGYTF

v_call: TRBV7-8
d_call: NA
cdr3_aa: CASSLGRTGSDTQYF

v_call: TRBV12-3/TRBV12-4
d_call: TRBD1
cdr3_aa: CASSVGTEREQYF

v_call: TRBV5-1
d_call: NA
cdr3_aa: CASSLGLYLGPGELFF

v_call: TRBV2
d_call: NA
cdr3_aa: CASTGSPHYEQYF

v_call: TRBV7-9
d_call: TRBD1
cdr3_aa: CASSNTGGNGYTF

v_call: TRBV19
d_call: TRBD1
cdr3_aa: CASTQGAVETQYF

v_call: TRBV7-9
d_call: NA
cdr3_aa: CASSLGSSGPQHF

v_call: TRBV7-2
d_call: TRBD2
cdr3_aa: CASSPQGTSVETQYF

v_call: TRBV19
d_call: NA
cdr3_aa: CASSGPTVNTEAFF

v_call: TRBV7-2
d_call: NA
cdr3_aa: CASSSYLVGYTF

v_call: TRBV20-1
d_call: TRBD2
cdr3_aa: CSAGTSGRGGYNEQFF

v_call: TRBV10-3
d_call: NA
cdr3_aa: CAISDSGRRSSYNSPLHF

v_call: TRBV18
d_call: TRBD1
cdr3_aa: CASSTVGTGGDGYTF

v_call: TRBV20-1
d_call: NA
cdr3_aa: CSARDPGSYGYTF